This TCR beta chain was retrieved from a study of identical twins. Study-level results: Partial confounding of zero-insertion analyses by invariant MAIT and iNKT cells was possible. Weaker excess sharing between twins was seen in beta out-of-frame sequences.

This clonotype was picked up many times. What it binds is not known. All of the donors were Caucasians in good health. Trimming took 5 bases from V and 4 from J; bases not matched to a gene: 10. The CDR3 covers 17 residues. Per germline, CDR1 ENHRY and CDR2 SYGVKD. Template switching added a universal primer site; cDNA carried unique molecular identifiers. TCRdb reprocessed the 5' RACE reads via MiXCR and lists one record per CDR3 protein. The sample yields some 1,600,000 distinct CDR3 sequences, about 32% seen once. This rearrangement joins TRBV10-3 to TRBJ2-1; TRBD2 agrees at 11 bases. The sequenced material came from cord blood. The source is a newborn girl in good health. Written as DNA, the CDR3 is TGTGCCATCAGTCTTGGGCTAGCGGGAGGAACTTACAATGAGCAGTTCTTC. Protein product: CAISLGLAGGTYNEQFF.